This T cell receptor beta chain was identified in a study of shared clonotypes between healthy human individuals. Study overall: The study drew on a couple of women and three men aged 18 to 49 as donors.

The study, taken as a whole, reports: The study generally estimated greater richness for naive than memory subsets. An anticipated effect of sequencing depth on clonotype sharing among donors was recognized.

Positive CCR7 selection of CD45RO-negative cells yielded the naive CD8 cells, and terminally differentiated effector memory CD45RA+ cells were excluded. The sorted-subset replicate PCRs were given 150 to 200 ng DNA, which is 27,000 or so T cell genomes. The table came from immunoSEQ multiplex PCR; TCRdb's copy has only in-frame clones and leaves some out. This table has about 2,100,000 clones, roughly 91% appearing once. As for this clone: Antigen specificity is unknown.

CDR1 is LGHNA, CDR2 YNFKEQ, per germline. The CDR3 runs to 16 residues. V lost 3 bases, J lost 7 bases, and 18 bases lay in between. This chain connects TRBV4-2 to TRBJ1-4, with D maybe TRBD1 (5 bases). The sequence was collected from a man younger than 35 in good health. Some clones in this sample may be carry-over from other donors' samples. The sample was naive CD8+ T cells from PBMCs. CDR3 nucleotide sequence: TGTGCCAGCAGCCAGTGGTGGAGATCGGGGGGTGAAAAACTGTTTTTT. Translation: CASSQWWRSGGEKLFF.